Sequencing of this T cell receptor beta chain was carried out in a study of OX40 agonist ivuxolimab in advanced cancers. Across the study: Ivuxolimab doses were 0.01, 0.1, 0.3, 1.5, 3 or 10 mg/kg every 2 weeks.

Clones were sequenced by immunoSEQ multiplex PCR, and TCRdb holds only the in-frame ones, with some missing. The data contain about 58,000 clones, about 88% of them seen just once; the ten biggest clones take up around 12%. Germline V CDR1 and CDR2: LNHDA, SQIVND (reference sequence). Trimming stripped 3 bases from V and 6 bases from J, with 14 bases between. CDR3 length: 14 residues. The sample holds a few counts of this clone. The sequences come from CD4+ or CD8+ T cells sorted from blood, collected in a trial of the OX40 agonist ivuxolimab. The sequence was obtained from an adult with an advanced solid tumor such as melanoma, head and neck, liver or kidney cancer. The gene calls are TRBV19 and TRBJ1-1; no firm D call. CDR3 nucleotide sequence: TGTGCCAGTAGTATTACCCCGGCCCTTCCTGAAGCTTTCTTT. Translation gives CASSITPALPEAFF.